The 25 T cell receptor beta chains below all came from one sample that was sequenced in a study of cytomegalovirus exposure and HLA in healthy donors. TCRdb's copy holds only in-frame clones and misses some; the assay was immunoSEQ multiplex PCR. The sample has 98,000 or so clones, 70% to 85% seen once. Specimen: PBMCs. These receptors came from a woman between 18 and 29 years old in good health and CMV-seronegative.

V is TRBV5-6 and J is TRBJ2-5; D unclear. The CDR3 length is 13 residues. Germline V gene sequence: CDR1 SGHDT, CDR2 YYEEEE. V was trimmed by 4 bases and J by 2 bases, leaving 9 bases between them. The CDR3 nucleotides read TGTGCCAGCAGCCTCAGATTTCAAGAGACCCAGTACTTC. It encodes CASSLRFQETQYF.

This clone was seen a handful of times. V gene TRBV25-1 combines with J gene TRBJ2-1; D unclear. CDR3 length: 16 residues. Germline V gene data show CDR1 as MGHDK and CDR2 as SYGVNS. Trimming shortened V by 3 bases and J by 0 bases, and 12 bases separated the two germline ends. This CDR3 reads CASSEAIWSSYNEQFF. As DNA, the CDR3 is TGTGCCAGCAGTGAGGCGATCTGGAGCTCCTACAATGAGCAGTTCTTC.

The gene calls are TRBV7-8 and TRBJ1-1, with 7 bases identical to TRBD1. There are 13 residues in the CDR3. Germline V gives CDR1 SGHVS, CDR2 FQNEAQ. V gave up 5 bases and J gave up 7 bases; unmatched junction bases: 7. The chain's CDR3 is CASSPDRRHEAFF. DNA of the CDR3: TGTGCCAGCAGCCCGGACAGGAGACATGAAGCTTTCTTT.

This chain connects TRBV5-4 to TRBJ1-1; D is unresolved. V was cut by 5 bases and J by 4 bases, with 12 bases left in between. The CDR3 has 13 amino acids. Germline CDR1 reads SGHNT; CDR2 reads YYREEE (reference sequence). CDR3 sequence: CASSPGEVTEAFF. The CDR3 DNA is TGTGCCAGCAGTCCTGGCGAGGTCACTGAAGCTTTCTTT. The whole variable domain, remainder taken from reference TRBV5-4 and TRBJ1-1, is ETGVTQSPTHLIKTRGQQVTLRCSSQSGHNTVSWYQQALGQGPQFIFQYYREEENGRGNFPPRFSGLQFPNYSSELNVNALELDDSALYLCASSPGEVTEAFFGQGTRLTVV.

CDR3 protein: CSVKEGSADTQYF. DNA of the CDR3: TGCAGCGTTAAGGAGGGATCAGCAGATACGCAGTATTTT. The V gene is TRBV29-1, the J gene TRBJ2-3, with D perhaps TRBD2 (6 bases). Trimming cost V 5 bases and J 4 bases, with 13 bases left between them. Germline CDR1 and CDR2: SQVTM and ANQGSEA. The length of the CDR3 is 13 residues.

The CDR3 nucleotides read TGCGCCAGCAGCCAAGAGGAGGACAGCACCCTTTATGGCTACACCTTC. It encodes CASSQEEDSTLYGYTF. The V call is TRBV4-1, the J call TRBJ1-2, with a possible D match to TRBD1 (6 bases). The germline CDR1 and CDR2 sequences are MGHRA and YSYEKL. V lost 0 bases and J lost 5, with 16 bases in between. This CDR3 contains 16 residues.

The chain employs TRBV27 and TRBJ2-7; TRBD2 might be the D (6 bases). Germline V gene lookup returns CDR1 MNHEY and CDR2 SMNVEV (reference sequence). This CDR3 has 16 residues. Trimming shortened V by 3 bases and J by 2 bases, and 17 bases separated the two germline ends. The CDR3 nucleotides read TGTGCCAGCAGTTTGGCCCCAGGAGGGTCCCCCTACGAGCAGTACTTC. Encoded protein: CASSLAPGGSPYEQYF.

The chain combines TRBV5-5 with TRBJ1-6, with no clear D. The germline gives CDR1 SGHKS, CDR2 YYEKEE (reference sequence). Trimming removed 5 bases from V and 7 bases from J, with 10 bases in between. The CDR3 is 13 amino acids. The CDR3 loop is CASSAGWNSPLHF. The CDR3 nucleotides read TGTGCCAGCAGTGCAGGTTGGAATTCACCCCTCCACTTT.

The V call is TRBV30, the J call TRBJ1-4; D possibly corresponds to TRBD1 (5 bases). The CDR3 has 15 residues. CDR1 and CDR2 (germline): GTSNPN, SVGIG (reference sequence). V lost 0 bases to trimming and J lost 8 bases, with 16 bases between them. The CDR3 DNA follows: TGTGCCTGGAGTGTACAGGCCGAAGCGGGGGAAAAACTGTTTTTT. Translation gives CAWSVQAEAGEKLFF.

The gene calls are TRBV4-1 and TRBJ1-1, with TRBD1 matching over 7 bases. In germline, CDR1 is MGHRA, CDR2 YSYEKL. The V gene end was trimmed by 4 bases and the J gene end by 1 base; junction bases not matched to a gene: 9. The CDR3 loop spans 16 amino acids. CDR3 DNA: TGCGCCAGCAGCCTCGACAGGGTCCAGGAGAACACTGAAGCTTTCTTT. This gives the protein CASSLDRVQENTEAFF.

The chain uses TRBV5-1 and TRBJ1-1, with D unclear. The CDR3 consists of 13 residues. Germline values: CDR1 SGHRS, CDR2 YFSETQ. The germline V and J ends were trimmed by 1 base and 1 base, with 5 bases remaining between them. CDR3 DNA sequence: TGCGCCAGCAGCTTGTTGGCGAACACTGAAGCTTTCTTT. It specifies CASSLLANTEAFF.

This clone was seen only once. The chain employs TRBV9 and TRBJ2-7; 7 bases are a match to TRBD2. This CDR3 spans 15 amino acids. Germline V gene sequence: CDR1 SGDLS, CDR2 YYNGEE. V shed 0 bases, J shed 4 bases, and the junction held 7 bases outside the gene matches. CDR3 residues: CASSVEASGGYEQYF. The CDR3 DNA follows: TGTGCCAGCAGCGTAGAAGCTAGCGGTGGGTACGAGCAGTACTTC.

V usage is TRBV7-9 and J usage is TRBJ2-1, with 9 bases lining up with TRBD2. The V gene end was trimmed by 5 bases and the J gene end by 4 bases; junction bases not matched to a gene: 9. This CDR3 is built from 16 residues. Looked up from germline, CDR1 is SEHNR and CDR2 is FQNEAQ (reference sequence). CDR3 in DNA: TGTGCCAGCAGCCTAACGGCGGGGGGGCAATACAATGAGCAGTTCTTC. The encoded protein is CASSLTAGGQYNEQFF.

The chain has TRBV9 and TRBJ2-1, with D perhaps TRBD2 (6 bases). This CDR3 comprises 16 residues. The V and J ends lost 0 bases and 6 bases respectively, with 16 bases between them. The germline V gene has CDR1 SGDLS and CDR2 YYNGEE. In DNA, the CDR3 is TGTGCCAGCAGCGTAGTGGGAGGTCCGAGTCTCAATGAGCAGTTCTTC. Its protein is CASSVVGGPSLNEQFF.

The chain combines TRBV5-4 with TRBJ2-2, with TRBD1 identical over 8 bases. Germline V gene data show CDR1 as SGHNT and CDR2 as YYREEE (reference sequence). The ends lost 5 bases at V and 1 base at J; junction bases unmatched: 4. The CDR3 loop spans 15 amino acids. In DNA form, the CDR3 reads TGTGCCAGCAGACCCGGGACAGGGAACACCGGGGAGCTGTTTTTT. Translation gives CASRPGTGNTGELFF.

This chain connects TRBV5-4 to TRBJ2-2, with TRBD2 matching 8 bases. V lost 1 base and J lost 5; bases outside the gene matches: 4. Germline values: CDR1 SGHNT, CDR2 YYREEE (reference sequence). The CDR3 runs to 15 residues. CDR3 loop: CASSLTTGGTGELFF. Here the CDR3 DNA reads TGTGCCAGCAGCTTGACGACGGGGGGGACCGGGGAGCTGTTTTTT.

As concerns this clone: The same CDR3 arises from other DNA sequences in this sample as well. This chain joins TRBV27 and TRBJ1-5; D gene ambiguous. The CDR3 runs 13 residues. Germline lookup yields CDR1 MNHEY and CDR2 SMNVEV (reference sequence). The V and J ends lost 2 bases and 4 bases respectively, with 6 bases between them. CDR3 amino acids: CASSLRGNQPQHF. In DNA form, the CDR3 reads TGTGCCAGCAGTTTACGCGGGAATCAGCCCCAGCATTTT.

This chain links TRBV5-4 with TRBJ1-6, with D unclear. Germline V gene lookup returns CDR1 SGHNT and CDR2 YYREEE (reference sequence). Trimming pared 1 base from V and 7 bases from J, leaving 12 bases between. This CDR3 is 15 amino acids long. As DNA, the CDR3 is TGTGCCAGCAGCTTGAATACGGGTCAGAATTCACCCCTCCACTTT. This translates into CASSLNTGQNSPLHF. The full variable domain, completed using reference TRBV5-4 and TRBJ1-6, is ETGVTQSPTHLIKTRGQQVTLRCSSQSGHNTVSWYQQALGQGPQFIFQYYREEENGRGNFPPRFSGLQFPNYSSELNVNALELDDSALYLCASSLNTGQNSPLHFGNGTRLTVT.

Comment on this clone: This CDR3 is also generated by other DNA sequences in the sample. The J gene is TRBJ1-5, the V gene TRBV27; TRBD1 matches 10 bases. The CDR3 extends over 15 amino acids. Germline V lookup: CDR1 MNHEY, CDR2 SMNVEV (reference sequence). The ends lost 5 bases at V and 2 bases at J; junction bases unmatched: 3. CDR3 DNA sequence: TGTGCCAGCAGTCCGGGGACAGGGGGCAATCAGCCCCAGCATTTT. Translating it yields CASSPGTGGNQPQHF.

The chain joins TRBV19 to TRBJ1-2; 7 bases are shared with TRBD1. With V trimmed by 3 bases and J by 7 bases, 2 bases remained unmatched. This CDR3 has 12 residues. Germline CDR1 and CDR2: LNHDA and SQIVND (reference sequence). The CDR3, as DNA: TGTGCCAGTAGTATGCAGGGGGGTGGCTACACCTTC. Its translation is CASSMQGGGYTF.

The rearrangement uses TRBV7-6 and TRBJ2-6; TRBD1 is a possible D gene (5 bases). CDR1 SGHVS and CDR2 FNYEAQ come from the germline V gene. Trimming cost V 4 bases and J 0 bases, with 13 bases left between them. The CDR3 has 17 amino acids. CDR3: CASSSPDSPSGANVLTF. The CDR3, as DNA: TGTGCCAGCAGCTCTCCTGACAGCCCCTCTGGGGCCAACGTCCTGACTTTC.

This clone appeared a few times. The J gene is TRBJ1-1, the V gene TRBV6-5; 7 bases match TRBD1. This CDR3 region has 13 residues. Germline CDR1 MNHEY, CDR2 SVGAGI. With 0 bases clipped from V and 8 bases from J, the junction kept 3 bases outside the gene matches. CDR3 coding DNA: TGTGCCAGCAGTTACTCCCAGGGGGTCGAAGCTTTCTTT. It codes for CASSYSQGVEAFF.

This clone is a singleton in its sample. V gene TRBV30 combines with J gene TRBJ2-1; the D gene is possibly TRBD2 (5 bases). The V gene lost 0 bases and the J gene lost 7 bases, with 10 bases spanning the gap. The CDR3 totals 13 residues. In germline, CDR1 is GTSNPN, CDR2 SVGIG (reference sequence). CDR3: CAWSVGPGNEQFF. The CDR3 DNA sequence: TGTGCCTGGAGTGTCGGACCGGGGAATGAGCAGTTCTTC.

The rearrangement uses TRBV6-1 and TRBJ2-7; perhaps TRBD1 as D (5 bases). The V gene's germline CDR1 is MNHNS and CDR2 SASEGT. Trimming pared 2 bases from V and 5 bases from J, leaving 13 bases between. CDR3 length equals 14 residues. CDR3 coding DNA: TGTGCCAGCAGTGAATTGAACAGGTCCGACGAGCAGTACTTC. Translation gives CASSELNRSDEQYF.

The chain combines TRBV30 with TRBJ1-4; D is unresolved. The CDR3 has 14 residues. Germline V lookup: CDR1 GTSNPN, CDR2 SVGIG (reference sequence). Trimming took off 6 bases at V and 0 bases at J, with 11 bases between the two ends. The CDR3 bases are TGTGCCTGCACAAAACAGACAACTAATGAAAAACTGTTTTTT. It is translated as CACTKQTTNEKLFF.